The clone carrying this T cell receptor (beta chain) was observed a handful of times. Its specificity is not known. The sample is drawn from a study of long-term antiretroviral therapy in people with HIV. The overall study: Earliest sampling preceded the 2015 immediate-ART recommendation by about a decade.

Notes on the study in general: Clonal populations expanded prior to ART predominated within the repertoire at all time points. Even long-term ART left TRB diversity below transplant donor controls, despite gains.

This CDR3 has 15 residues. V shed 5 bases and J shed 10 bases, with 18 bases lying between them. Germline V gives CDR1 SEHNR, CDR2 FQNEAQ (reference sequence). The content of samples before DNA extraction was about 0.95-10 million cryopreserved PBMC. This was the immunoSEQ v3.0 assay at survey level. Clones were read by immunoSEQ multiplex PCR, and TCRdb kept only the in-frame ones, dropping some. The sample lists tens of thousands of clones; roughly 83% were seen once. The sample here was unsorted PBMCs, taken 1.9 years after starting antiretroviral therapy. The sequence was obtained from a man aged 18 to 30 with HIV. This chain joins TRBV7-9 and TRBJ1-6; weak D call: TRBD1 (5 bases). The DNA for the CDR3 is TGTGCCAGCAGCGTTAAGTGGCAGGGCCGATCACCCCTCCACTTT. Translation gives CASSVKWQGRSPLHF.